This T cell receptor beta chain was retrieved from a study of T cell repertoires in cytomegalovirus infection. This clonotype has a single count. Antigen unknown. This CDR3 comprises 18 residues. Germline V gene data show CDR1 as DFQATT and CDR2 as SNEGSKA (reference sequence). V shed 7 bases and J 2 bases; nucleotides not matched to a gene: 18. TCRdb ran MiXCR on the reads and lists one entry per CDR3 protein. The table lists roughly 500,000 distinct CDR3 sequences, roughly a third of them singletons, with roughly 16% in the top ten. General study results and limits: Cumulated frequencies of public TCR beta families served to identify carriers of CMV plus the relevant HLA. Dominant in the ex vivo response were TCR beta clonotypes restricted by HLA-C and specific for CMV.

The sequencing used cultured PBMCs, collected from culture after CMV antigen stimulation. The TCR originated in a human donor in good health (CMV status not recorded). Some clones in this sample may be carry-over from other donors' samples. This sequence joins TRBV20-1 and TRBJ2-3; 10 nucleotides agree with TRBD2. CDR3 nucleotides: TGCAGTGTGGCGCGACTAGCGGGTTCGAGGACCGACACAGATACGCAGTATTTT. Amino acids: CSVARLAGSRTDTDTQYF.